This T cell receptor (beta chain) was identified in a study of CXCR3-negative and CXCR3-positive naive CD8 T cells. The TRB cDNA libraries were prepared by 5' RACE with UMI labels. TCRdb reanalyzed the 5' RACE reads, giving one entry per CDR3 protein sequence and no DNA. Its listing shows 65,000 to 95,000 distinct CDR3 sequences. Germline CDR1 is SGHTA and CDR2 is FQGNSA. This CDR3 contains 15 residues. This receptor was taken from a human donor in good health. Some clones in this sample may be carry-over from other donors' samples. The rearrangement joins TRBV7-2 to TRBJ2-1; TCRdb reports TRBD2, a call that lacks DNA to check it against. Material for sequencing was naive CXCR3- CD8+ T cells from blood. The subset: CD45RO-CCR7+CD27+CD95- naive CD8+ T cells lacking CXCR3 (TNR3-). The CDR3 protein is CASSLGGASGDPQFF.